These T cell receptor beta chains were read from a single sample in a study of cytomegalovirus exposure and HLA in healthy donors. This table comes from immunoSEQ multiplex PCR, and its TCRdb copy is limited to in-frame clones, with some not included. The repertoire consists of 200,000 or so clones, with approximately 88% occurring once and the leading ten covering around 0.25%. The sample was PBMCs. The receptors were sampled from a boy aged 10-17 years in good health and CMV-seronegative. Both conserved end residues are part of each CDR3. The order of the fields is clone size, J gene, V gene, CDR3 length, CDR3 protein. Only some rows state a clone size, as once, few, many or a class for expanded clones.

clone_size: .
j_call: TRBJ1-1
v_call: TRBV30
cdr3_length: 10
cdr3_aa: CAWIQGGAFF

clone_size: few
j_call: TRBJ2-7
v_call: TRBV27
cdr3_length: 13
cdr3_aa: CASSLTSFHEQYF

clone_size: .
j_call: TRBJ1-4
v_call: TRBV14
cdr3_length: 13
cdr3_aa: CASSQWEGGKLFF

clone_size: few
j_call: TRBJ1-4
v_call: TRBV2
cdr3_length: 17
cdr3_aa: CASSGVILGQGGEKLFF

clone_size: .
j_call: TRBJ1-3
v_call: TRBV9
cdr3_length: 11
cdr3_aa: CASSREDTIYF

clone_size: .
j_call: TRBJ2-2
v_call: TRBV10-3
cdr3_length: 15
cdr3_aa: CAIREDRIYTGELFF

clone_size: once
j_call: TRBJ2-1
v_call: TRBV6-5
cdr3_length: 15
cdr3_aa: CASSYSSSPSDEQFF

clone_size: .
j_call: TRBJ2-3
v_call: TRBV9
cdr3_length: 16
cdr3_aa: CASSGDSLGWLDTQYF

clone_size: .
j_call: TRBJ2-3
v_call: TRBV19
cdr3_length: 15
cdr3_aa: CASSYGGFGTDTQYF

clone_size: .
j_call: TRBJ1-2
v_call: TRBV2
cdr3_length: 11
cdr3_aa: CASNTGGGYTF

clone_size: few
j_call: TRBJ2-3
v_call: TRBV5-1
cdr3_length: 14
cdr3_aa: CASSLIASTDTQYF

clone_size: .
j_call: TRBJ2-3
v_call: TRBV4-1
cdr3_length: 16
cdr3_aa: CASSQLRADRTDTQYF

clone_size: .
j_call: TRBJ2-1
v_call: TRBV5-1
cdr3_length: 16
cdr3_aa: CASSLPGQSVRNEQFF

clone_size: few
j_call: TRBJ1-4
v_call: TRBV10-3
cdr3_length: 16
cdr3_aa: CAISLNRRGTNEKLFF

clone_size: .
j_call: TRBJ2-5
v_call: TRBV2
cdr3_length: 14
cdr3_aa: CASRTPRGFGEQYF

clone_size: .
j_call: .
v_call: TRBV28
cdr3_length: 14
cdr3_aa: CASRASGGPYEQYF

clone_size: .
j_call: TRBJ2-7
v_call: TRBV5-6
cdr3_length: 11
cdr3_aa: CASSLGANFHF

clone_size: few
j_call: TRBJ1-6
v_call: TRBV6-5
cdr3_length: 16
cdr3_aa: CASSYSLRQGTSPLHF

clone_size: .
j_call: TRBJ2-3
v_call: TRBV6-5
cdr3_length: 14
cdr3_aa: CASSYGLGPDTQYF

clone_size: .
j_call: TRBJ1-1
v_call: TRBV7-9
cdr3_length: 15
cdr3_aa: CASSLAGGGNTEAFF

clone_size: .
j_call: TRBJ1-1
v_call: TRBV30
cdr3_length: 11
cdr3_aa: CAWSIGQEAFF

clone_size: once
j_call: TRBJ2-4
v_call: TRBV27
cdr3_length: 14
cdr3_aa: CASSLNRGGNIQYF

clone_size: .
j_call: TRBJ1-1
v_call: TRBV6-5
cdr3_length: 15
cdr3_aa: CASSWGPGARAEAFF

clone_size: few
j_call: TRBJ2-5
v_call: TRBV7-3
cdr3_length: 13
cdr3_aa: CASSSSPDKTQYF

clone_size: .
j_call: TRBJ1-5
v_call: TRBV6-6
cdr3_length: 14
cdr3_aa: CASSYSQGNQPQHF

clone_size: .
j_call: TRBJ2-3
v_call: TRBV6-5
cdr3_length: 14
cdr3_aa: CASRAGAHTDTQYF

clone_size: .
j_call: TRBJ1-2
v_call: TRBV5-1
cdr3_length: 13
cdr3_aa: CASSPEGGYGYTF